This T cell receptor (beta chain) was identified during a study of OX40 agonist ivuxolimab in advanced cancers. Looking at the study overall: An agonistic human IgG2 monoclonal antibody against OX40 (CD134) was given. The patients received ivuxolimab by intravenous route every 2 weeks at 0.01 to 10 mg/kg.

Study outcomes and limitations: Partly responding patients at 0.1-3.0 mg/kg showed some of the smallest clonal expansion.

TCRdb's table, derived via immunoSEQ multiplex PCR, lists solely in-frame clones and lacks some. The sample yields 80,000 to 95,000 clones, around nine tenths seen once. In the case of this clone: Its antigen is unidentified.

The length of the CDR3 is 15 residues. The trim removed 5 bases at V and 4 bases at J, leaving 8 bases unmatched. CDR1 SGHAT and CDR2 FQNNGV come from the germline V gene. This sample comprised CD4+ or CD8+ T cells sorted from blood, obtained in a trial of the OX40 agonist ivuxolimab. The V gene is TRBV11-2, the J gene TRBJ1-2, with TRBD1 matching 9 bases. The source is an adult with an advanced solid tumor such as melanoma, head and neck, liver or kidney cancer. This CDR3 reads CASSNRDRDRYGYTF. CDR3 coding DNA: TGTGCCAGCAGCAACCGGGACAGGGATCGCTATGGCTACACCTTC. Using reference TRBV11-2 and TRBJ1-2 for the parts outside the CDR3, the full variable domain is EAGVAQSPRYKIIEKRQSVAFWCNPISGHATLYWYQQILGQGPKLLIQFQNNGVVDDSQLPKDRFSAERLKGVDSTLKIQPAKLEDSAVYLCASSNRDRDRYGYTFGSGTRLTVV.